The 23 T cell receptor beta chains below all came from one sample that was sequenced in a study of radiotherapy plus CTLA-4 blockade in lung cancer. The method was immunoSEQ multiplex PCR; TCRdb's version includes in-frame clones alone and lacks a portion of them. The sample includes about 73,000 clones, over 75% of them seen just once. Specimen: peripheral blood, collected from a patient treated with radiotherapy plus ipilimumab. Receptors were obtained from a human donor with non-small cell lung cancer that progressed on radiotherapy plus ipilimumab.

The chain combines TRBV5-1 with TRBJ2-5; a weak D match, TRBD1 (6 bases). From germline, CDR1 is SGHRS and CDR2 YFSETQ. The CDR3 extends over 13 amino acids. V was clipped by 0 bases and J by 4 bases, with 7 bases between them. The CDR3 DNA reads as TGCGCCAGCAGCTTGGGAGGGGGAGAGACCCAGTACTTC. It yields the protein CASSLGGGETQYF.

The chain employs TRBV10-3 and TRBJ2-2; a weak D match, TRBD1 (6 bases). Germline V CDR1 and CDR2: ENHRY, SYGVKD. There are 14 residues in the CDR3. Trimming cost V 11 bases and J 0 bases, with 13 bases left between them. The CDR3 is CAARDIPNTGELFF. For the CDR3, the DNA is TGTGCCGCCCGGGACATCCCGAACACCGGGGAGCTGTTTTTT.

This rearrangement joins TRBV9 to TRBJ2-5; D is possibly TRBD2 (5 bases). The V gene lost 4 bases and the J gene lost 0 bases, with 13 bases spanning the gap. Germline CDR1 SGDLS, CDR2 YYNGEE. This CDR3 has 15 amino acids. CDR3 in DNA: TGTGCCAGCAGCCCGAGGGTGGGGTACCAAGAGACCCAGTACTTC. As protein: CASSPRVGYQETQYF.

This sequence joins TRBV14 and TRBJ1-2; D is possibly TRBD1 (5 bases). Germline V CDR1 and CDR2: SGHDN, FVKESK. Trimming removed 6 bases from V and 3 bases from J, with 17 bases in between. The CDR3 has 15 residues. CDR3 amino acids: CASRPTGTVDYGYTF. The DNA of the CDR3 is TGTGCCAGCAGACCTACCGGGACTGTTGACTATGGCTACACCTTC. Variable domain in full (rest from reference TRBV14 and TRBJ1-2): EAGVTQFPSHSVIEKGQTVTLRCDPISGHDNLYWYRRVMGKEIKFLLHFVKESKQDESGMPNNRFLAERTGGTYSTLKVQPAELEDSGVYFCASRPTGTVDYGYTFGSGTRLTVV.

The rearrangement joins TRBV27 to TRBJ2-1; 8 positions agree with TRBD1. Per the germline V gene, CDR1 is MNHEY and CDR2 is SMNVEV (reference sequence). CDR3 length: 16 residues. After removal of 5 bases from V and 7 bases from J, the junction contained 13 bases not matched to a gene. CDR3 protein: CASSPPGGPVGNEQFF. CDR3 sequence (DNA): TGTGCCAGCAGTCCGCCAGGGGGCCCGGTCGGAAATGAGCAGTTCTTC.

The chain has TRBV5-1 and TRBJ2-3, with TRBD1 as a possible D gene (5 bases). CDR1 and CDR2 (germline): SGHRS, YFSETQ. The germline V and J ends were trimmed by 1 base and 6 bases, with 9 bases remaining between them. The CDR3 has 13 residues. The CDR3 coding sequence is TGCGCCAGCAGCTTGTGGGGCCCCGATACGCAGTATTTT. The encoded protein is CASSLWGPDTQYF.

This clone came up once. This sequence joins TRBV7-3 and TRBJ2-3; TRBD2 agrees at 7 bases. The trim removed 6 bases at V and 5 bases at J, leaving 8 bases unmatched. Per germline, CDR1 SGHTA and CDR2 FQGTGA. The CDR3 is made up of 14 amino acids. CDR3 sequence reads: CASSSGFGVDTQYF. The CDR3 nucleotides are TGTGCCAGCAGTAGCGGGTTCGGGGTAGATACGCAGTATTTT. The variable domain in full, with the rest retrieved from reference TRBV7-3 and TRBJ2-3, is GAGVSQTPSNKVTEKGKYVELRCDPISGHTALYWYRQSLGQGPEFLIYFQGTGAADDSGLPNDRFFAVRPEGSVSTLKIQRTERGDSAVYLCASSSGFGVDTQYFGPGTRLTVL.

The chain couples TRBV5-1 to TRBJ2-3; TRBD1 matches 7 bases. CDR3 length: 17 residues. The V gene end was trimmed by 0 bases and the J gene end by 6 bases; junction bases not matched to a gene: 13. From germline, CDR1 is SGHRS and CDR2 YFSETQ. CDR3 nucleotides: TGCGCCAGCAGCTTGGAGAGGGGGCTTCGGGTCGGTGATACGCAGTATTTT. Translation: CASSLERGLRVGDTQYF.

The chain has TRBV19 and TRBJ2-7; 13 nucleotides match TRBD2. The length of the CDR3 is 19 residues. Germline values: CDR1 LNHDA, CDR2 SQIVND (reference sequence). The J segment lost 0 bases and the V segment lost 2 bases, leaving 10 bases of the junction unmatched. CDR3 sequence: CASSIFPQTSGRCSYEQYV. The CDR3 DNA reads as TGTGCCAGTAGTATATTCCCCCAGACTAGCGGGAGGTGCTCCTACGAGCAGTACGTC.

The gene calls are TRBV11-2 and TRBJ2-1; D uncertain. CDR3 length: 16 residues. Germline V CDR1 and CDR2: SGHAT, FQNNGV. Deletions cut 3 bases from V and 8 bases from J, with 20 bases between. CDR3 sequence reads: CASSFPRLSPIHEQFF. The CDR3 DNA follows: TGTGCCAGCAGCTTCCCCCGGCTTTCCCCAATCCATGAGCAGTTCTTC.

The chain joins TRBV27 to TRBJ2-1; 7 bases align to TRBD1. CDR1 and CDR2 from the germline V gene are MNHEY and SMNVEV (reference sequence). V trimming: 6 bases; J trimming: 0 bases; junction bases outside the gene matches: 2. There are 14 residues in the CDR3. The CDR3 region is CASRGQSSYNEQFF. CDR3 nucleotides: TGTGCCAGCAGGGGACAGAGCTCCTACAATGAGCAGTTCTTC.

The chain combines TRBV7-2 with TRBJ1-1; no clear D. This CDR3 has 13 amino acids. Trimming removed 5 bases at V and 11 bases at J, with 18 bases between. Germline V gene data show CDR1 as SGHTA and CDR2 as FQGNSA. The CDR3 DNA follows: TGTGCCAGCAGCCCCACGACTAAAGAATCTGCTTTCTTT. Protein product: CASSPTTKESAFF.

V gene TRBV6-6 combines with J gene TRBJ2-7; the D gene is possibly TRBD2 (6 bases). This CDR3 spans 14 amino acids. The germline V gene encodes CDR1 MNHNY and CDR2 SVGAGI (reference sequence). V was pared by 6 bases and J by 6 bases, with 18 bases between. This chain's CDR3 is CASRAAGDSGEQYF. In nucleotides, the CDR3 is TGTGCCAGCAGAGCTGCCGGGGACTCCGGCGAGCAGTACTTC.

This clone appeared a single time. The CDR3 protein is CAGGDLAGLNEQFF. The CDR3 region has the DNA TGTGCCGGAGGGGATCTAGCGGGACTAAATGAGCAGTTCTTC. The V gene is TRBV30, the J gene TRBJ2-1; the match to TRBD2 covers 9 bases. V was pared by 8 bases and J by 7 bases, with 12 bases of the junction left unmatched. CDR3 length: 14 residues. Germline loops: CDR1 GTSNPN, CDR2 SVGIG (reference sequence).

CDR3 coding DNA: TGCAGTGCTAGAGGGCCCCTCGAGCAGTACTTC. This gives the protein CSARGPLEQYF. V and J are TRBV20-1 and TRBJ2-7; D call uncertain. The CDR3 runs 11 residues. V lost 1 base and J lost 6, with 7 bases in between. The germline gives CDR1 DFQATT, CDR2 SNEGSKA (reference sequence).

As to this clone: This specimen includes other DNA sequences encoding the same CDR3. The V gene is TRBV7-9, the J gene TRBJ1-4; 7 bases match TRBD1. This CDR3 region has 14 residues. The junction had 1 base not matched to a gene; V was cut back by 1 base and J by 5 bases. The germline V gene has CDR1 SEHNR and CDR2 FQNEAQ (reference sequence). CDR3 sequence: CASSLGQGNEKLFF. CDR3 nucleotides: TGTGCCAGCAGCTTAGGACAGGGCAATGAAAAACTGTTTTTT.

This clone was counted a few times. The J gene is TRBJ1-2, the V gene TRBV5-4; TRBD1 aligns across 8 bases. This CDR3 is built from 12 residues. The J segment lost 6 bases and the V segment lost 4 bases, leaving 2 bases of the junction unmatched. The germline V gene encodes CDR1 SGHNT and CDR2 YYREEE (reference sequence). The CDR3 spells CASSRTGNGYTF. For the CDR3, the DNA is TGTGCCAGCAGCCGGACAGGGAATGGCTACACCTTC.

The V and J genes are TRBV4-1 and TRBJ1-1, with D hard to call. Germline V lookup: CDR1 MGHRA, CDR2 YSYEKL. The V gene lost 0 bases and the J gene lost 1 base, with 6 bases spanning the gap. This CDR3 is 14 amino acids long. In DNA, the CDR3 is TGCGCCAGCAGCCAAGATTCGGGGAACACTGAAGCTTTCTTT. It encodes CASSQDSGNTEAFF.

CDR3 nucleotides: TGTGCCAGTAATCGGGCCGGGACAGGGATGAGCAATGAGCAGTTCTTC. Its translation: CASNRAGTGMSNEQFF. The chain carries TRBV19 and TRBJ2-1; TRBD1 agrees at 9 bases. Germline-derived CDR1 and CDR2 are LNHDA and SQIVND (reference sequence). The trim removed 7 bases at V and 6 bases at J, leaving 13 bases unmatched. The CDR3 sequence is 16 residues long. The whole variable domain, filled in from reference TRBV19 and TRBJ2-1, reads DGGITQSPKYLFRKEGQNVTLSCEQNLNHDAMYWYRQDPGQGLRLIYYSQIVNDFQKGDIAEGYSVSREKKESFPLTVTSAQKNPTAFYLCASNRAGTGMSNEQFFGPGTRLTVL.

The chain combines TRBV5-4 with TRBJ1-2; TRBD1 aligns across 9 bases. The CDR3 spans 14 residues. CDR1 and CDR2 from the germline V gene are SGHNT and YYREEE (reference sequence). V was clipped by 0 bases and J by 3 bases; unmatched bases: 0. This CDR3 reads CASSLGTGDYGYTF. The CDR3 coding sequence is TGTGCCAGCAGCTTGGGGACAGGGGACTATGGCTACACCTTC.

The V gene is TRBV7-9, the J gene TRBJ2-3; maybe TRBD2 (5 bases). The V gene's germline CDR1 is SEHNR and CDR2 FQNEAQ (reference sequence). The CDR3 totals 14 residues. V was shortened by 2 bases and J by 6 bases, with 12 bases between the two germline ends. CDR3 in amino acids: CASSLFSGLDTQYF. The CDR3 nucleotides are TGTGCCAGCAGCTTATTCTCGGGATTGGATACGCAGTATTTT. Together with reference TRBV7-9 and TRBJ2-3, the CDR3 gives the full variable domain: DTGVSQNPRHKITKRGQNVTFRCDPISEHNRLYWYRQTLGQGPEFLTYFQNEAQLEKSRLLSDRFSAERPKGSFSTLEIQRTEQGDSAMYLCASSLFSGLDTQYFGPGTRLTVL.

Note on this clone: The junction differs from germline at one of its ends, possibly a read error. The genes are TRBV7-7 and TRBJ1-1; TRBD1 matches at 7 bases. This CDR3 comprises 13 residues. Per the germline V gene, CDR1 is SSHAT and CDR2 is FNYEAQ (reference sequence). The CDR3 sequence is CASSRDRNTEAFF. CDR3 in DNA: TGTGCTAGCAGTCGGGACAGGAACACTGAAGCTTTCTTT.

The chain combines TRBV27 with TRBJ2-1, with no clear D. The germline V gene has CDR1 MNHEY and CDR2 SMNVEV (reference sequence). This CDR3 has 13 amino acids. The V and J ends lost 6 bases and 0 bases respectively, with 6 bases between them. DNA of the CDR3: TGTGCCAGCAGGATGGACTCCTACAATGAGCAGTTCTTC. As protein: CASRMDSYNEQFF.